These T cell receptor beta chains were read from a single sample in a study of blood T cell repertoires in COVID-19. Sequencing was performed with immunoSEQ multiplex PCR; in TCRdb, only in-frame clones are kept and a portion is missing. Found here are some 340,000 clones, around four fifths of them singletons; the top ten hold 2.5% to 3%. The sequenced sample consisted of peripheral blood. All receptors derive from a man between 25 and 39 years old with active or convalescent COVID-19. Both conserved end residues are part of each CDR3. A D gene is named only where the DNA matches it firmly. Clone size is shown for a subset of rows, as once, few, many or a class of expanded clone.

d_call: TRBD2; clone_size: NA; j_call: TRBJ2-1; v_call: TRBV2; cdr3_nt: TGTGCCAGCAGTGTGGCTAGCGGACCCTCCTCCTACAATGAGCAGTTCTTC; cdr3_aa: CASSVASGPSSYNEQFF
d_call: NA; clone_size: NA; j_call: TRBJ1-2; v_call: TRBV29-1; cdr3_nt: TGCAGCGTTGATAAGTGGGCCCGTGACTATGGCTACACCTTC; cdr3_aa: CSVDKWARDYGYTF
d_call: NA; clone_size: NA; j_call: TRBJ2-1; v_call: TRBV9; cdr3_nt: TGTGCCAGCAGCGTAGAGCCCAGGGCAAGCCGAACCTTTATTGGGCAGTTCTTC; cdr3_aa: CASSVEPRASRTFIGQFF
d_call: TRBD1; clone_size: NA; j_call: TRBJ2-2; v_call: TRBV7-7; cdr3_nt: TGTGCCAGCAGCTTGAGGGGGCTCGGAACCGGGGAGCTGTTTTTT; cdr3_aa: CASSLRGLGTGELFF
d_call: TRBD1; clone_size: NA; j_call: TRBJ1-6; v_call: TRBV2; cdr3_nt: TGTGCCAGCAAAGGACGTGAAGGACAGGGATGGAATTCACCCCTCCACTTT; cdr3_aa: CASKGREGQGWNSPLHF
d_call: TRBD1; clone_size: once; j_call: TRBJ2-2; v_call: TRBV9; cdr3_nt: TGTGCCAGCAGCGCCCAATCGGGACAGGGAGGCACCGGGGAGCTGTTTTTT; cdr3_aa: CASSAQSGQGGTGELFF
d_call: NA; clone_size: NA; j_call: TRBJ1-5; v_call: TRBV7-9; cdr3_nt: TGTGCCAGCAGCTTAGAACACCCCGGCAATCAGCCCCAGCATTTT; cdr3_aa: CASSLEHPGNQPQHF
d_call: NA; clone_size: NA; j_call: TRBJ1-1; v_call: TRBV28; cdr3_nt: TGTGCCAGCAGCCCCTACAGCACTTTGAACACTGAAGCTTTCTTT; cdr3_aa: CASSPYSTLNTEAFF
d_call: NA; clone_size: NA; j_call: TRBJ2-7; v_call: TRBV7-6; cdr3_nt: TGTGCCAGCAGCTCCCGTAGTGGCGGGGACTACGAGCAGTACTTC; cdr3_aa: CASSSRSGGDYEQYF
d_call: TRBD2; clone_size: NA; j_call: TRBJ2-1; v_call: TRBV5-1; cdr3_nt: TGCGCCAGCAGCTTGGTCCCCCCTTGGCGGGAGAATGAGCAGTTCTTC; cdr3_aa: CASSLVPPWRENEQFF
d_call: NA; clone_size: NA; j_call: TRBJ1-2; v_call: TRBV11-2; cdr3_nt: TGTGCCAGCAGCTTAGATTCGGGGGGATCCTATGGCTACACCTTC; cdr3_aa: CASSLDSGGSYGYTF
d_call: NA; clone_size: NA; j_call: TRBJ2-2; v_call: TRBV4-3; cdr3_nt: TGCGCCAGCAGCCACAGGGCCGGGGAGCTGTTTTTT; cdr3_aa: CASSHRAGELFF
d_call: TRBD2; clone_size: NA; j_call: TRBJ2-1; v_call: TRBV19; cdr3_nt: TGTGCCAGTAGCGTAGCGGGAGTGGGCGATGAGCAGTTCTTC; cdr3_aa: CASSVAGVGDEQFF
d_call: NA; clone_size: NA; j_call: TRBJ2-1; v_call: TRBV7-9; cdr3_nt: TGTGCCAGCAGCCCCAACAGGGGGCTAGCGGGAGAAGGTTTCAATGAGCAGTTCTTC; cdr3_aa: CASSPNRGLAGEGFNEQFF
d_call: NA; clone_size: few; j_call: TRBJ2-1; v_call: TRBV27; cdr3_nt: TGTGCCAGGCATCCCTCAGGCCGAGAGCAGTTCTTC; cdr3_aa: CARHPSGREQFF
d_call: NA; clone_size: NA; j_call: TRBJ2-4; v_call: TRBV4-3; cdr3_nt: TGCGCCAGCAGCCAGGATCAGGGGGCCAAAAACATTCAGTACTTC; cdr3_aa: CASSQDQGAKNIQYF
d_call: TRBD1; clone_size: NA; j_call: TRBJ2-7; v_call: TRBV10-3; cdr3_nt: TGTGCCATCAGTGACCGGGACAGATTTCTGCCGGACGAGCAGTACTTC; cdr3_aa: CAISDRDRFLPDEQYF
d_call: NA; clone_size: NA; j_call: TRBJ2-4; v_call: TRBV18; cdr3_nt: TGTGCCAGCTCACCACGGAGGGACATTCAGTACTTC; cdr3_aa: CASSPRRDIQYF
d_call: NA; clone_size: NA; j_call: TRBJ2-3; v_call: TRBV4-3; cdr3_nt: TGCGCCAGCAGCCAAGATAACCCCCAGGATACGCAGTATTTT; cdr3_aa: CASSQDNPQDTQYF
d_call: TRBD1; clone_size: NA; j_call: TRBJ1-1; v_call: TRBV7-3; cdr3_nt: TGTGCCAGCAGCTTAGTAGGACAGGGGGCCTCTGAAGCTTTCTTT; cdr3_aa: CASSLVGQGASEAFF
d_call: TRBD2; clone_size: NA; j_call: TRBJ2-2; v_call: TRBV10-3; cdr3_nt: TGTGCCAGCTGGGCGGGGGGCTACACCGGGGAGCTGTTTTTT; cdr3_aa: CASWAGGYTGELFF
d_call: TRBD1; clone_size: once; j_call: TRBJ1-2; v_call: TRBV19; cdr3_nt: TGTGCCAGTAGTATCGGGACAGACACTTATGGCTACACCTTC; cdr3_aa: CASSIGTDTYGYTF
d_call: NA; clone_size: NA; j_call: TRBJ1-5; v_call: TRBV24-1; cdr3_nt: TGTGCCACCAGTGATTTGGGGGCCGAGATGCCCCAGCATTTT; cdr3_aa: CATSDLGAEMPQHF
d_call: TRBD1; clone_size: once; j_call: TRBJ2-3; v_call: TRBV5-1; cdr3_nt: TGCGCCAGCTCTGAGGGGGCCATAACAGATACGCAGTATTTT; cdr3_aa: CASSEGAITDTQYF